The 16 T cell receptor beta chains below all came from one sample that was sequenced in a study of blood T cells in healthy people across ages. With a J-beta primer mix and a sample-barcoded 5' primer, a second PCR ran about 7 to 12 cycles. TCRdb fed the 5' RACE reads into MiXCR, producing one record per CDR3 protein. In the table there are 1.5 million to 2 million distinct CDR3 sequences, about 35% of which are singletons. Sequencing used blood. The receptors come from a woman aged 25 to 45 in good health.

This clonotype has at least ten counts. This chain joins TRBV6-6 and TRBJ2-7, with a possible D match to TRBD2 (6 bases). The CDR3 is 12 residues long. Trimming shortened V by 10 bases and J by 1 base, and 11 bases separated the two germline ends. CDR1 and CDR2 from the germline V gene are MNHNY and SVGAGI (reference sequence). The CDR3 region has the DNA TGTGCCACGGGACTCCTTTCCTACGAGCAGTACTTC. This encodes CATGLLSYEQYF.

In its sample, this clonotype was seen a few times. This sequence joins TRBV29-1 and TRBJ2-7; D is unclear. V lost 4 bases and J lost 6, with 4 bases in between. Germline V CDR1 and CDR2: SQVTM, ANQGSEA. The CDR3 totals 9 residues. CDR3 nucleotide sequence: TGCAGCGTTGGGTGCGAGCAGTACTTC. Protein: CSVGCEQYF.

At least ten counts were recorded for this clonotype. Just one base apart from a much larger clone, this may be a read error. This chain links TRBV12-3 or TRBV12-4 with TRBJ2-3; D not certain. The V and J ends lost 4 bases and 0 bases respectively, with 8 bases between them. The CDR3 extends over 14 amino acids. CDR3 nucleotides: TGTGCCAGCAGTTGGAGCAGAAGCACAGATACGCAGTATTTT. Protein sequence: CASSWSRSTDTQYF.

The genes are TRBV15 and TRBJ2-4; 9 positions match TRBD1. Trimming cost V 3 bases and J 1 base; bases outside gene matches: 10. Germline CDR1 and CDR2: LNHNV and YYDKDF (reference sequence). The CDR3 is made up of 18 amino acids. This chain's CDR3 is CATSSHWDREGAKNIQYF. The CDR3 bases are TGTGCCACCAGCAGTCATTGGGACAGGGAAGGGGCCAAAAACATTCAGTACTTC.

The rearrangement joins TRBV7-3 to TRBJ2-2; maybe TRBD2 (5 bases). Germline V gene data show CDR1 as SGHTA and CDR2 as FQGTGA. V was clipped by 2 bases and J by 3 bases, with 13 bases between them. CDR3 length: 16 residues. CDR3: CASSLERRLDTGELFF. The CDR3 coding sequence is TGTGCCAGCAGCTTAGAGCGGCGGTTGGACACCGGGGAGCTGTTTTTT.

This clonotype was seen ten or more times. CDR3 nucleotides: TGTGCCAGCAGCCAGGGGAGAACAGAAGCTTTCTTT. Its protein is CASSQGRTEAFF. The V call is TRBV13, the J call TRBJ1-1, with D maybe TRBD1 (6 bases). CDR3 length: 12 residues. Trimming took off 5 bases at V and 8 bases at J, with 12 bases between the two ends. Per germline, CDR1 PRHDT and CDR2 FYEKMQ (reference sequence).

This clonotype was seen a handful of times. V usage is TRBV30 and J usage is TRBJ1-1; D not certain. CDR3 size: 14 residues. The germline V gene has CDR1 GTSNPN and CDR2 SVGIG (reference sequence). V gave up 3 bases and J gave up 3 bases, with 14 bases separating them. The CDR3 nucleotides are TGTGCCTGGAGGAGAGACGGTTACGACACTGAAGCTTTCTTT. This encodes CAWRRDGYDTEAFF.

The chain recombines TRBV5-5 with TRBJ2-1; 9 nucleotides agree with TRBD1. CDR3 length: 14 residues. In germline, CDR1 is SGHKS, CDR2 YYEKEE (reference sequence). Trimming at V came to 4 bases and at J to 4 bases, leaving 3 bases not matched to a gene. The CDR3 bases are TGTGCCAGCAGCAACGGACAGGGGTACAATGAGCAGTTCTTC. Translation: CASSNGQGYNEQFF.

The V and J genes are TRBV20-1 and TRBJ2-1; 8 positions agree with TRBD2. The CDR3 spans 14 residues. Looked up from germline, CDR1 is DFQATT and CDR2 is SNEGSKA (reference sequence). The V gene end was trimmed by 4 bases and the J gene end by 8 bases; junction bases not matched to a gene: 10. DNA of the CDR3: TGCAGTGCTATAGCTCTCGGGGGGGCCGATGAGCAGTTCTTC. Its translation is CSAIALGGADEQFF.

This clonotype was recorded many times. V and J are TRBV20-1 and TRBJ2-1, with 9 bases that match TRBD2. V shed 0 bases, J shed 3 bases, and the junction held 6 bases outside the gene matches. The CDR3 has 16 amino acids. Germline V lookup: CDR1 DFQATT, CDR2 SNEGSKA (reference sequence). This CDR3 is CSARDGSGRNYNEQFF. Here the CDR3 DNA reads TGCAGTGCTAGAGATGGTAGCGGGAGAAACTACAATGAGCAGTTCTTC.

The CDR3 DNA follows: TGTGCCATCAGTGAACCAAGCGCGACCTACGAGCAGTACTTC. Translated: CAISEPSATYEQYF. This chain joins TRBV10-3 and TRBJ2-7, with unresolved D. CDR3 size: 14 residues. V was cut by 3 bases and J by 2 bases, with 11 bases left in between. Germline V gene lookup returns CDR1 ENHRY and CDR2 SYGVKD.

V gene TRBV9 combines with J gene TRBJ2-3; D is possibly TRBD2 (6 bases). V lost 5 bases and J lost 4, with 17 bases in between. Germline CDR1 is SGDLS and CDR2 is YYNGEE. CDR3 size: 15 residues. The CDR3 here is CASSTGLRTPDTQYF. The CDR3 region has the DNA TGTGCCAGCAGTACCGGACTACGCACCCCAGATACGCAGTATTTT.

This clonotype was counted at least ten times. This chain links TRBV4-1 with TRBJ2-1, with D possibly being TRBD1 (5 bases). CDR3 length equals 13 residues. Germline CDR1 and CDR2: MGHRA and YSYEKL. V gave up 6 bases and J gave up 9 bases, with 15 bases separating them. CDR3 in DNA: TGCGCCAGCAGAGGGGCGCTAGAACGTGAGCAGTTCTTC. As protein: CASRGALEREQFF.

This clonotype was observed at least ten times. The rearrangement links TRBV13 to TRBJ2-5; unclear D gene. V was shortened by 5 bases and J by 6 bases, with 10 bases between the two germline ends. The CDR3 totals 12 residues. Germline-derived CDR1 and CDR2 are PRHDT and FYEKMQ (reference sequence). The CDR3 loop reads CASSRPGKTQYF. CDR3 DNA: TGTGCCAGCAGCCGCCCTGGCAAGACCCAGTACTTC.

This clonotype was counted only a few times. The genes are TRBV20-1 and TRBJ2-5; D possibly corresponds to TRBD1 (5 bases). The germline V gene encodes CDR1 DFQATT and CDR2 SNEGSKA (reference sequence). With 6 bases removed from V and 11 bases from J, the gap between germline ends came to 28 bases. There are 15 residues in the CDR3. DNA for the CDR3: TGCAGTGCCACAAAGGGGCAGGGTAAGGCAGATGAGCAGTACTTC. Protein sequence: CSATKGQGKADEQYF.

There are a few counts of this clonotype. The chain couples TRBV10-3 to TRBJ2-7; the D gene could be TRBD1 or TRBD2 (6 bases each). Germline V gene sequence: CDR1 ENHRY, CDR2 SYGVKD. V lost 4 bases to trimming and J lost 1 base, with 14 bases between them. This CDR3 has 15 residues. CDR3 sequence reads: CAISGMEGESYEQYF. DNA for the CDR3: TGTGCCATCAGTGGTATGGAGGGGGAATCCTACGAGCAGTACTTC.